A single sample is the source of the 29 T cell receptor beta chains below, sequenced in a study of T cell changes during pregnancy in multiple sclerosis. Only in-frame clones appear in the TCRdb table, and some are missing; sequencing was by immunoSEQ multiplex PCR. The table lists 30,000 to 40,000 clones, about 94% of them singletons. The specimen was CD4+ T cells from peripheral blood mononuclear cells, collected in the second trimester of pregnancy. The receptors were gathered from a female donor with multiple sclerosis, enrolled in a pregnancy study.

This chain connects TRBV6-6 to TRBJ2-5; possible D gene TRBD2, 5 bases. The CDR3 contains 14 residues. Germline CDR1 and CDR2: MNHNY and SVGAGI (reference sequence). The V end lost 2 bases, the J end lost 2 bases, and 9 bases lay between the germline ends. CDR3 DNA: TGTGCCAGCAGTTACGGGAGACGGCAAGAGACCCAGTACTTC. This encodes CASSYGRRQETQYF.

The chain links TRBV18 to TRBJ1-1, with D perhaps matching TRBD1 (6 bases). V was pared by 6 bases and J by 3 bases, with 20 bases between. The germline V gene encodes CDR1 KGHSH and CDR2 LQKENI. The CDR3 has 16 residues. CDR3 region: CASSSLPPTGDTEAFF. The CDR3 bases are TGTGCCAGCTCCTCACTACCACCGACAGGAGACACTGAAGCTTTCTTT.

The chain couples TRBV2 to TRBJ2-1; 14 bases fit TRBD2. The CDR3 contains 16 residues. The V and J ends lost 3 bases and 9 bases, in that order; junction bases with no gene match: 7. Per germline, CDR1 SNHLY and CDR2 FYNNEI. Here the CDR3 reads CASSEVGLAGVSEQFF. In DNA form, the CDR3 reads TGTGCCAGCAGTGAGGTGGGACTAGCGGGAGTTAGTGAGCAGTTCTTC.

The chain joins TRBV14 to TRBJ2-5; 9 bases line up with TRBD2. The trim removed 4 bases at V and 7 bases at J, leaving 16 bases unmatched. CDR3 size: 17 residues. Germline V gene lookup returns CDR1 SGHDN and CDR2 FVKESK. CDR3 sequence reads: CASSLLEISGSRGTQYF. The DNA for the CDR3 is TGTGCCAGCAGCCTTCTGGAGATTAGCGGGAGCAGGGGGACCCAGTACTTC. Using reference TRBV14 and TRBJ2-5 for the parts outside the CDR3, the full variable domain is EAGVTQFPSHSVIEKGQTVTLRCDPISGHDNLYWYRRVMGKEIKFLLHFVKESKQDESGMPNNRFLAERTGGTYSTLKVQPAELEDSGVYFCASSLLEISGSRGTQYFGPGTRLLVL.

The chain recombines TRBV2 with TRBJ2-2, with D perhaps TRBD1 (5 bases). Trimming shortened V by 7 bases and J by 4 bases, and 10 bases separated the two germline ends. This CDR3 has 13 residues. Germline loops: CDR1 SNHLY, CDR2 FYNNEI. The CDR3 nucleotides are TGTGCCAGCAATTGGGGCTCCACCGGGGAGCTGTTTTTT. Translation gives CASNWGSTGELFF.

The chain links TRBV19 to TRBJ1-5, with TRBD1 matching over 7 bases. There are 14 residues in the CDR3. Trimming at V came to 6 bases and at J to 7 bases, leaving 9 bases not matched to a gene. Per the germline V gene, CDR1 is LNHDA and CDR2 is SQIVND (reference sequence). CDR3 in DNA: TGTGCCAGTAGCGTAGGGGGCGGTGGACAGCCCCAGCATTTT. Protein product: CASSVGGGGQPQHF.

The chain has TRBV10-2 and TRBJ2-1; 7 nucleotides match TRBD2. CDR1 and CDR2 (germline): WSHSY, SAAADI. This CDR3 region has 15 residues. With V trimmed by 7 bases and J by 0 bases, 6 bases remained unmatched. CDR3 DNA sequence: TGCGCCAGCATGGGAGGGAGTGACTCCTACAATGAGCAGTTCTTC. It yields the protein CASMGGSDSYNEQFF.

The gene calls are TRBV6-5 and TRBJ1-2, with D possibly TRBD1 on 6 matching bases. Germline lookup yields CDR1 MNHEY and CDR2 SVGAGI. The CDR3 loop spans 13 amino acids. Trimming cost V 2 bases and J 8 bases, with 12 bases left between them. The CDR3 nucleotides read TGTGCCAGCAGTTACCCTCAGGGGCGAGGCTACACCTTC. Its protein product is CASSYPQGRGYTF.

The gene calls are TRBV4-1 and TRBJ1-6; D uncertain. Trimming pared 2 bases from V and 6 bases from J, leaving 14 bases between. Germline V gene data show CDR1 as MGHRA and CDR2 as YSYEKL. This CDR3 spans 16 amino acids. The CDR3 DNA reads TGCGCCAGCAGCCAACTCACCGTCGCGGGTAATTCACCCCTCCACTTT. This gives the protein CASSQLTVAGNSPLHF.

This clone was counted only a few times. The CDR3 DNA reads as TGTGCCAGTAGAGAGCGGGAGGGCCTGGGGACGCAGTATTTT. Its translation: CASREREGLGTQYF. The V gene is TRBV19, the J gene TRBJ2-3, with TRBD2 identical over 10 bases. Germline values: CDR1 LNHDA, CDR2 SQIVND (reference sequence). CDR3 length: 14 residues. V trimming: 6 bases; J trimming: 9 bases; junction bases outside the gene matches: 9.

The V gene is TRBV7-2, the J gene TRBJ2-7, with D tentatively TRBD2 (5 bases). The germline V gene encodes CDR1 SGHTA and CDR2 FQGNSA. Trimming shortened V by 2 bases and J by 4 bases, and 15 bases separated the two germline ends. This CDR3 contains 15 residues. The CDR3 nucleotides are TGTGCCAGCAGCTTAAGTGGACTCACGCTGTACGAGCAGTACTTC. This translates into CASSLSGLTLYEQYF.

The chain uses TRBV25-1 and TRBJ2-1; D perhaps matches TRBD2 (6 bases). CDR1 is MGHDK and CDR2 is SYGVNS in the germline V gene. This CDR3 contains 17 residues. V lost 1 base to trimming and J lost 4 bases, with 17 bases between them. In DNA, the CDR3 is TGTGCCAGCAGTGAATTGGGTACAGCGGGCTCGTACAATGAGCAGTTCTTC. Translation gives CASSELGTAGSYNEQFF.

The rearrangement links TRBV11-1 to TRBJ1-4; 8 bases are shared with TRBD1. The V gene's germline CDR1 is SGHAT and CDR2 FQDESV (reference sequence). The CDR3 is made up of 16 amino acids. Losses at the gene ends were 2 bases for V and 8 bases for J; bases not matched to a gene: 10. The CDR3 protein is CASSLPGQGEEEKLFF. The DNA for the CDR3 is TGTGCCAGCAGCTTACCCGGACAGGGCGAGGAGGAAAAACTGTTTTTT.

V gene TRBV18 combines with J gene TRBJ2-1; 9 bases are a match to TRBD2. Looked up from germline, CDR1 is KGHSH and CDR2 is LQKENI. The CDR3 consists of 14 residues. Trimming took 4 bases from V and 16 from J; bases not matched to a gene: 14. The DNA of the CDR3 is TGTGCCAGCTCACAGAATTCGCTAGCGGGGAAGGCATTCTTC. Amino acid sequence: CASSQNSLAGKAFF.

CDR3 bases: TGTGCCAGCAGTGAGGTTTCCCAGGGGCAGACCCAGTACTTC. Translation gives CASSEVSQGQTQYF. The rearrangement links TRBV2 to TRBJ2-5; tentatively, D is TRBD1 (6 bases). V lost 3 bases and J 6 bases, leaving 14 bases between the germline ends. The CDR3 runs 14 residues. Per germline, CDR1 SNHLY and CDR2 FYNNEI.

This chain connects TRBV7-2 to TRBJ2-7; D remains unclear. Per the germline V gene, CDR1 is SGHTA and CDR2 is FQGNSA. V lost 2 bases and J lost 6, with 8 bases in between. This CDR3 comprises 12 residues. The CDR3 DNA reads TGTGCCAGCAGCTTATTCGGTACCGAGCAGTACTTC. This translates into CASSLFGTEQYF.

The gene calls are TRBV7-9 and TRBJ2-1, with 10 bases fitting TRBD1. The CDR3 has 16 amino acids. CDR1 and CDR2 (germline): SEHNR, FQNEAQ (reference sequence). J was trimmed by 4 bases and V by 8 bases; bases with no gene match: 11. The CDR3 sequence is CASQSSMGQGYNEQFF. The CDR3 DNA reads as TGTGCCAGCCAATCCTCCATGGGACAGGGGTACAATGAGCAGTTCTTC.

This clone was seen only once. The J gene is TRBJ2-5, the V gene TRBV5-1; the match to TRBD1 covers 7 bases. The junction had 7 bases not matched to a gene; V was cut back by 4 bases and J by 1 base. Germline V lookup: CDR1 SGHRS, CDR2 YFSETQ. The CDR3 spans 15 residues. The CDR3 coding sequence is TGCGCCAGCAGCGTCAACAGGGGTCTCCAAGAGACCCAGTACTTC. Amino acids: CASSVNRGLQETQYF.

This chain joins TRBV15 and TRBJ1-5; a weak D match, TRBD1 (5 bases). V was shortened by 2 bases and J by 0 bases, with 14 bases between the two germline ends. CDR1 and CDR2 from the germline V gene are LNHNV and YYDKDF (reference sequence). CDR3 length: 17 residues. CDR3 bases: TGTGCCACCAGCAGAAGGGGAGGAGCGTATAGCAATCAGCCCCAGCATTTT. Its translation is CATSRRGGAYSNQPQHF.

The CDR3 region is CASSLIGTVYQETQYF. DNA for the CDR3: TGCGCCAGCAGCTTGATCGGGACAGTTTACCAAGAGACCCAGTACTTC. The chain recombines TRBV5-1 with TRBJ2-5; 7 nucleotides agree with TRBD1. The CDR3 runs 16 residues. The germline gives CDR1 SGHRS, CDR2 YFSETQ. The trim removed 1 base at V and 0 bases at J, leaving 6 bases unmatched.

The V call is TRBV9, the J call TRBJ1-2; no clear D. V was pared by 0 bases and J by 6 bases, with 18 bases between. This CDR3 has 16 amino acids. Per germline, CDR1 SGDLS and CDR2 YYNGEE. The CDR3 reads CASSVEPHPGQDGYTF. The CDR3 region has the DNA TGTGCCAGCAGCGTAGAGCCGCACCCGGGTCAAGATGGCTACACCTTC.

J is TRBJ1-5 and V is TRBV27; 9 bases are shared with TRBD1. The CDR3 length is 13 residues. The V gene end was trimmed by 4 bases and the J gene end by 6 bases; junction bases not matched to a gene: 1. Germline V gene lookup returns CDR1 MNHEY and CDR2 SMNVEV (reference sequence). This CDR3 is CASSWDRVQPQHF. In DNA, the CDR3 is TGTGCCAGCAGTTGGGACAGGGTTCAGCCCCAGCATTTT.

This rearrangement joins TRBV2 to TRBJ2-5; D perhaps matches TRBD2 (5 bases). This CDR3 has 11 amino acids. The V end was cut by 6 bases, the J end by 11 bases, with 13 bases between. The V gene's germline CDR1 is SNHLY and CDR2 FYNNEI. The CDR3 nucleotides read TGTGCCAGCAGCCGGACTCCGTTGCAGTACTTC. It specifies CASSRTPLQYF.

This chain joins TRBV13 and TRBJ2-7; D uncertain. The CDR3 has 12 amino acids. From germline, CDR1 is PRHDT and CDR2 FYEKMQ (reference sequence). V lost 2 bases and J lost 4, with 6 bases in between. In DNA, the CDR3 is TGTGCCAGCAGCTTACCCGGTTACGAGCAGTACTTC. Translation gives CASSLPGYEQYF.

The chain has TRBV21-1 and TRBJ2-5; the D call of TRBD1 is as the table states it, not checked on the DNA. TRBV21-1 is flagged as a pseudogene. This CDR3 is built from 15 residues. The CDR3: CASSKKDRGRETQYF. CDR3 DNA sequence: TGTGCCAGCAGCAAAAAGGACAGGGGGAGGGAGACCCAGTACTTC.

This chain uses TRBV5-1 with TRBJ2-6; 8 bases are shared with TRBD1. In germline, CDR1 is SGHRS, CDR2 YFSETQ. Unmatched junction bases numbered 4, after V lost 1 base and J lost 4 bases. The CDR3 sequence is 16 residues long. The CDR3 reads CASSLSGQGGANVLTF. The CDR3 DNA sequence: TGCGCCAGCAGCTTGTCCGGACAGGGAGGGGCCAACGTCCTGACTTTC. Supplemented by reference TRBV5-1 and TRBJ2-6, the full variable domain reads KAGVTQTPRYLIKTRGQQVTLSCSPISGHRSVSWYQQTPGQGLQFLFEYFSETQRNKGNFPGRFSGRQFSNSRSEMNVSTLELGDSALYLCASSLSGQGGANVLTFGAGSRLTVL.

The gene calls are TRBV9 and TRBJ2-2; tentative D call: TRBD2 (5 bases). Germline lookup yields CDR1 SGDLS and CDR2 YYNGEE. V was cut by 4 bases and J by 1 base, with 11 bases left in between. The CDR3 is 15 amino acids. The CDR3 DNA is TGTGCCAGCAGCCTAGCAGGTCTGAACACCGGGGAGCTGTTTTTT. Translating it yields CASSLAGLNTGELFF.

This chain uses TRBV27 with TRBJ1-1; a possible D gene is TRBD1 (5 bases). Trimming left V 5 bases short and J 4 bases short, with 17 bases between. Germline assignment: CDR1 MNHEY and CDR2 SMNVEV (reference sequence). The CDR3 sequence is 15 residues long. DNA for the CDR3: TGTGCCAGCAGTCCAAGGACGGGGGATAGCACTGAAGCTTTCTTT. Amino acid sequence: CASSPRTGDSTEAFF.

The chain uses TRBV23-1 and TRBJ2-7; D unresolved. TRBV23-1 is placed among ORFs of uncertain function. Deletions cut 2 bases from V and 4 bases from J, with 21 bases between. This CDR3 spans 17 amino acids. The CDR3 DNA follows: TGCGCCAGCAGTCAAAATCGCGAGAAAAACTTTCCTTACGAGCAGTACTTC. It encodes CASSQNREKNFPYEQYF.